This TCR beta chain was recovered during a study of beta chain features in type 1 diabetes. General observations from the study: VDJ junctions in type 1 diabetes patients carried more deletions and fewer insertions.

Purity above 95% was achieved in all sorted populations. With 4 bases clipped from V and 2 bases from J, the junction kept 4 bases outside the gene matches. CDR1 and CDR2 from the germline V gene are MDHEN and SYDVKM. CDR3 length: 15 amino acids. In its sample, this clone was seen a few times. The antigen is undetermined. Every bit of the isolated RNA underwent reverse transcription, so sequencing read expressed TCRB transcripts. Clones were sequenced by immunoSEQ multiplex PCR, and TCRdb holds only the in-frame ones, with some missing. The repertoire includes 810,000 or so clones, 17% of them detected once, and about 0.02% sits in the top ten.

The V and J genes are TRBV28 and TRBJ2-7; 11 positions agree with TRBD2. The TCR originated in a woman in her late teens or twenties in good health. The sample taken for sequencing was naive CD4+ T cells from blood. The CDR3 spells CASSSGLAAPYEQYF. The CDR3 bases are TGTGCCAGCAGTTCGGGACTAGCGGCCCCCTACGAGCAGTACTTC.